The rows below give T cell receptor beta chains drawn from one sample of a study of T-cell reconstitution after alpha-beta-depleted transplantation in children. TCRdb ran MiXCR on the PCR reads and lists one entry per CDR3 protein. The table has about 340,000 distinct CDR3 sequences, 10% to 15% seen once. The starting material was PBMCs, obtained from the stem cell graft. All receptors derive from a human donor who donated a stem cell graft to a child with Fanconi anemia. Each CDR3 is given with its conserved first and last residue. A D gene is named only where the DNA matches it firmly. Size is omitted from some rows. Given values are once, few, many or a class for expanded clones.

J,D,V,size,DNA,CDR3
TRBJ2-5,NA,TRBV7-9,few,TGTGCCAGCAGCTCTCAGGGGGGGCCGGTGACCCAGTACTTC,CASSSQGGPVTQYF
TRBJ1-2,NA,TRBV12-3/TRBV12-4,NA,TGTGCCAGCACCGGTCATTATACTAACTATGGCTACACCTTC,CASTGHYTNYGYTF
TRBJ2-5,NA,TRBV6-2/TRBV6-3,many,TGTGCCAGCAAGGACGGGGGTAATCAAGAGACCCAGTACTTC,CASKDGGNQETQYF
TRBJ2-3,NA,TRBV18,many,TGTGCCAGCTCACCCGTGGAAGATACGCAGTATTTT,CASSPVEDTQYF
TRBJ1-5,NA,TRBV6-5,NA,TGTGCCAGCAGTTACCAGAGAGGCCGGACAAGAGATCAGCCCCAGCATTTT,CASSYQRGRTRDQPQHF
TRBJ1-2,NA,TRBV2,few,TGTGCCAGCACCCTGCGAGAGACTGGGAACTATGGCTACACCTTC,CASTLRETGNYGYTF
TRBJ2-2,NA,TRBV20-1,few,TGCAGTGCTATTAAGGGGCCGAGCACCGGGGAGCTGTTTTTT,CSAIKGPSTGELFF
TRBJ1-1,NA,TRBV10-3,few,TGTGCCATCATGCCGGGGGGCGGTTCTGAAGCTTTCTTT,CAIMPGGGSEAFF
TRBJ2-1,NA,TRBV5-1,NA,TGCGCCAGCAGCTTGTTCCAGGGTATTGTGAATGAGCAGTTCTTC,CASSLFQGIVNEQFF
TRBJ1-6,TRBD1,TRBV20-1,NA,TGCAGTGCTAGCTGGGACAGGGGATGGAATTCACCCCTCCACTTT,CSASWDRGWNSPLHF
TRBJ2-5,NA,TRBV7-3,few,TGTGCCAGCAGCGACAGACCCGGGAGCCAAGAGACCCAGTACTTC,CASSDRPGSQETQYF
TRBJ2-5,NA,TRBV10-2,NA,TGCGCCAGCAGTGAGAGGAGGGGACAGACCCAGTACTTC,CASSERRGQTQYF
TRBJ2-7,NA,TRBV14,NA,TGTGCCAGCAGTCGCCAAAGGGGAGGCGAGCAGTACTTC,CASSRQRGGEQYF
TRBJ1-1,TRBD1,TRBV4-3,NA,TGCGCCAGCAGCCAAGATGTGACAGGGGTGTTCGTAGCTTTCTTT,CASSQDVTGVFVAFF
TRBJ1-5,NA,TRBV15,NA,TGTGCCACCGCACGGAAAAATCAGCCCCAGCATTTT,CATARKNQPQHF
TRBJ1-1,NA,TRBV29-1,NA,TGCAGCGCCTGGGTCTCAAACACTGAAGCTTTCTTT,CSAWVSNTEAFF
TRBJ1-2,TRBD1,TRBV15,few,TGTGCCACCAGCAGAGATCGACAGGGGGGCGGCTACACCTTC,CATSRDRQGGGYTF
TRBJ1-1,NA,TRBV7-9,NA,TGTGCCAGCAGCTTAGAGTCAGGGGCAGCTTTCTTT,CASSLESGAAFF
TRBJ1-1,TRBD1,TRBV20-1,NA,TGCAGTGCTAGAAGGGGGCGACCGGCCGAAGCTTTCTTT,CSARRGRPAEAFF
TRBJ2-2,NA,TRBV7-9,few,TGTGCCCTGGGACGCTACACCGGGGAGCTGTTTTTT,CALGRYTGELFF
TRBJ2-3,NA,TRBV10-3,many,TGTGCCATCAGTGAGGAGCCCCTCGCAGATACGCAGTATTTT,CAISEEPLADTQYF